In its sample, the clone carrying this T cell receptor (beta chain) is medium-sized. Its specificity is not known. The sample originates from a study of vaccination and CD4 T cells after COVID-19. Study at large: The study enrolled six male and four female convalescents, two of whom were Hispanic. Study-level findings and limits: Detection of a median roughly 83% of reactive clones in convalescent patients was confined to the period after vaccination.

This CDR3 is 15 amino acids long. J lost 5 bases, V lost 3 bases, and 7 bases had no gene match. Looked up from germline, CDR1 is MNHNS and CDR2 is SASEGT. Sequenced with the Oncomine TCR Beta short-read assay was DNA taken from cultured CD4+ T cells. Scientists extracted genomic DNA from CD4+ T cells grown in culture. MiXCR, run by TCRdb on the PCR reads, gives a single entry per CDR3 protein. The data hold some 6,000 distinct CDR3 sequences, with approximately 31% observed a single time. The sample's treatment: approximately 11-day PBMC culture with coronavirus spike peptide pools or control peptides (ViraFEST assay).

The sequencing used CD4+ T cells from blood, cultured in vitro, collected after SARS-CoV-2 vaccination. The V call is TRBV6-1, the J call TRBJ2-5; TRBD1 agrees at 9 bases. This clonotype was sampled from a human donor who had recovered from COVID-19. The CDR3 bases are TGTGCCAGCAGTGAGAACAGGGGGCGCGGGGAGACCCAGTACTTC. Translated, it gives CASSENRGRGETQYF.